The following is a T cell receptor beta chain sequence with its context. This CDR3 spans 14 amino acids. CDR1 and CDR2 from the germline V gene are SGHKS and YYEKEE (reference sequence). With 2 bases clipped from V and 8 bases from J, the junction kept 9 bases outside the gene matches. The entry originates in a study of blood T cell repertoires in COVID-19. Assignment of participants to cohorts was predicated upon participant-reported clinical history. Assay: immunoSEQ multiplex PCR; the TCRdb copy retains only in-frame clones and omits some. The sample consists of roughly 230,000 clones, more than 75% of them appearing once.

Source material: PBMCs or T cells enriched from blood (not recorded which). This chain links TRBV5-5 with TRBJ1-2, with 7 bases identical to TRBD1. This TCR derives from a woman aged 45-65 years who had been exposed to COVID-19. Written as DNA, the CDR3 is TGTGCCAGCAGCTTACCTTGGACAGGACGCGGCTACACCTTC. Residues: CASSLPWTGRGYTF.